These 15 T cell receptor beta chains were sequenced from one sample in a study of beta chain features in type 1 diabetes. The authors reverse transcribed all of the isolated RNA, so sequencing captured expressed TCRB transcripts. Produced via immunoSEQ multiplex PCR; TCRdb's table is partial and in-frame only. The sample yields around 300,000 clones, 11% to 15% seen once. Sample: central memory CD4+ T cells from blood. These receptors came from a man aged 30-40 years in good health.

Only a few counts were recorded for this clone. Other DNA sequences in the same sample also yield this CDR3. The CDR3 bases are TGTGCCAGCAGCTTAGCGGGTTCCGGAAACACCATATATTTT. Amino acid sequence: CASSLAGSGNTIYF. V and J are TRBV7-9 and TRBJ1-3; D is unclear. This CDR3 spans 14 amino acids. The V gene lost 0 bases and the J gene lost 4 bases, with 7 bases spanning the gap. Germline V gene sequence: CDR1 SEHNR, CDR2 FQNEAQ (reference sequence).

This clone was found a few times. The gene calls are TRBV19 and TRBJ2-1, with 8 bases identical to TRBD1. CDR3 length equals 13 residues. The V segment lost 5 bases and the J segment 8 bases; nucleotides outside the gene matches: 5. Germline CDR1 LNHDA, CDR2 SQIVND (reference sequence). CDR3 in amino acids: CASSLDRVDEQFF. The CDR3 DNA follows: TGTGCCAGTAGTTTGGACAGGGTGGATGAGCAGTTCTTC.

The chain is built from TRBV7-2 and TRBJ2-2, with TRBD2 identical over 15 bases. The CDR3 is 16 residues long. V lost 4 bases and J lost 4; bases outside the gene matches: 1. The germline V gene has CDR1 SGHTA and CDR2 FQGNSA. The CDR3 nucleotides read TGTGCCAGCAGCTCGGGACTAGCGGGAGGCACCGGGGAGCTGTTTTTT. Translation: CASSSGLAGGTGELFF.

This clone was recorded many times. CDR3 sequence reads: CASSLTLSHDEQFF. CDR3 DNA sequence: TGTGCCAGCAGCTTAACCCTTAGCCACGATGAGCAGTTCTTC. The rearrangement joins TRBV7-2 to TRBJ2-1; no clear D gene. The germline CDR1 and CDR2 sequences are SGHTA and FQGNSA. This CDR3 is built from 14 residues. V was shortened by 2 bases and J by 8 bases, with 13 bases between the two germline ends.

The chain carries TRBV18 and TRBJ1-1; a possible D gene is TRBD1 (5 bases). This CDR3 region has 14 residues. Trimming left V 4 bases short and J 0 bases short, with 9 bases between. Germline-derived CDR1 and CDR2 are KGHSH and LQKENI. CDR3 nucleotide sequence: TGTGCCAGCTCACAACAGGAAATGAACACTGAAGCTTTCTTT. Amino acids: CASSQQEMNTEAFF.

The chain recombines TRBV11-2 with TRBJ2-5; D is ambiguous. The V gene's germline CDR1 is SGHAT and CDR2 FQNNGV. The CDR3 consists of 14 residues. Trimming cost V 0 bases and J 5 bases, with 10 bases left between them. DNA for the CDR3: TGTGCCAGCAGCTTAGATTTGTTTCTCGAGACCCAGTACTTC. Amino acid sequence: CASSLDLFLETQYF.

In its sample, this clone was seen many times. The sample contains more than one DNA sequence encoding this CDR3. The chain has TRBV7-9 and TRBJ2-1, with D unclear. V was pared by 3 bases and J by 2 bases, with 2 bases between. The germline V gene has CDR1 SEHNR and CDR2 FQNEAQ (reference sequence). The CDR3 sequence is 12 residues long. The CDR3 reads CASSLTYNEQFF. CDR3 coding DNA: TGTGCCAGCAGCTTGACCTACAATGAGCAGTTCTTC.

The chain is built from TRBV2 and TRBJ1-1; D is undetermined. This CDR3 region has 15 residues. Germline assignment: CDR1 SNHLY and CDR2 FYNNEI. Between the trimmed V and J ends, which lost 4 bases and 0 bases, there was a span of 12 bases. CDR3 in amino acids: CASSARAALNTEAFF. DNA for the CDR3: TGTGCCAGCAGTGCCCGGGCCGCTCTGAACACTGAAGCTTTCTTT.

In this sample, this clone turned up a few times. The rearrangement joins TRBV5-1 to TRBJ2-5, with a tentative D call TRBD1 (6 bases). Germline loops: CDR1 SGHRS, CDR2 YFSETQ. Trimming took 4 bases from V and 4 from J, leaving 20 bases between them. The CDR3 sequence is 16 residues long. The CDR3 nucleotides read TGCGCCAGCAGCCCCCTAATAACAGGGCAAAGAGAGACCCAGTACTTC. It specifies CASSPLITGQRETQYF.

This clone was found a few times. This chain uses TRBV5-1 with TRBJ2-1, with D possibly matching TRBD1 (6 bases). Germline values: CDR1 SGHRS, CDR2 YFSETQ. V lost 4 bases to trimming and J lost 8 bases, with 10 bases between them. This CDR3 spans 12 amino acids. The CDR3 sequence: CASSLDSYEQFF. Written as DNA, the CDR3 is TGCGCCAGCAGCCTGGACAGCTATGAGCAGTTCTTC.

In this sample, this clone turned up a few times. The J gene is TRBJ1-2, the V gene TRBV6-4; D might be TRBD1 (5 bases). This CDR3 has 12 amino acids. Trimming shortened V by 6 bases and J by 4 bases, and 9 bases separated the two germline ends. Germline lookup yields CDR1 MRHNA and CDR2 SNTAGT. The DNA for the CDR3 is TGTGCCAGCAGGGGGGTCGGCTATGGCTACACCTTC. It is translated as CASRGVGYGYTF.

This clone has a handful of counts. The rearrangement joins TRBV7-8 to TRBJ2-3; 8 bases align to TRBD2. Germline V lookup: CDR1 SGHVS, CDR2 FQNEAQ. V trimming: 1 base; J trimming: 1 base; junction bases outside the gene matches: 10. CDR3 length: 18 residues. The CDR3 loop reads CASSLGATSGGRTDTQYF. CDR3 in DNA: TGTGCCAGCAGCTTAGGCGCCACAAGCGGGGGACGCACAGATACGCAGTATTTT.

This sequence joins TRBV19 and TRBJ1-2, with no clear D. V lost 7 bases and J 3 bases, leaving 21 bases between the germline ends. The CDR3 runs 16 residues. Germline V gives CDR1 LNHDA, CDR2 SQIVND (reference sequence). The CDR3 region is CASTPPRSNTYYGYTF. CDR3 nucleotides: TGTGCCAGTACCCCCCCAAGGTCTAACACGTACTATGGCTACACCTTC.

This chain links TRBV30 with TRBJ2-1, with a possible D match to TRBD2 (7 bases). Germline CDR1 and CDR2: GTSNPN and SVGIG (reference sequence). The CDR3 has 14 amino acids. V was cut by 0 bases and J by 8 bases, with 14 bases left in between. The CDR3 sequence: CAWSVGGAVHEQFF. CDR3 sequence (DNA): TGTGCCTGGAGTGTTGGGGGGGCGGTGCATGAGCAGTTCTTC.

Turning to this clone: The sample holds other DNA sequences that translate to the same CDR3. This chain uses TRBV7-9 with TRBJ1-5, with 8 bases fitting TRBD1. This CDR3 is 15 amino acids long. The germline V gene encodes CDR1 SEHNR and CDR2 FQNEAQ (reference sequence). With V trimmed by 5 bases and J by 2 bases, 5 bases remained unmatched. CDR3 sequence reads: CASSRTGGGNQPQHF. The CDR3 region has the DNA TGTGCCAGCAGCCGCACAGGGGGAGGCAATCAGCCCCAGCATTTT.